One sample yielded the 31 T cell receptor beta chains listed below, sequenced in a study of OX40 agonist ivuxolimab in advanced cancers. Measured with immunoSEQ multiplex PCR; TCRdb has only the in-frame clones, and not every one. This table holds tens of thousands of clones, roughly nine tenths found once. The specimen was CD4+ or CD8+ T cells sorted from blood, collected in a trial of the OX40 agonist ivuxolimab. The source of these receptors is an adult with an advanced solid tumor such as melanoma, head and neck, liver or kidney cancer.

This chain links TRBV9 with TRBJ2-2; D is undetermined. Deletions cut 3 bases from V and 3 bases from J, with 9 bases between. Looked up from germline, CDR1 is SGDLS and CDR2 is YYNGEE. There are 14 residues in the CDR3. The CDR3 is CASSGERDTGELFF. The CDR3 DNA reads TGTGCCAGCAGCGGGGAAAGGGACACCGGGGAGCTGTTTTTT. Complete variable domain (other parts from reference TRBV9 and TRBJ2-2): DSGVTQTPKHLITATGQRVTLRCSPRSGDLSVYWYQQSLDQGLQFLIQYYNGEERAKGNILERFSAQQFPDLHSELNLSSLELGDSALYFCASSGERDTGELFFGEGSRLTVL.

The chain uses TRBV7-9 and TRBJ1-4; D might be TRBD1 (6 bases). In germline, CDR1 is SEHNR, CDR2 FQNEAQ (reference sequence). The V gene lost 4 bases and the J gene lost 2 bases, with 14 bases spanning the gap. This CDR3 is built from 16 residues. The chain's CDR3 is CASSSNRELTNEKLFF. The CDR3, as DNA: TGTGCCAGCAGCTCGAACAGGGAGCTCACTAATGAAAAACTGTTTTTT.

Notes on this clone: The identical CDR3 is also encoded by other nucleotide sequences in the sample. The rearrangement joins TRBV7-3 to TRBJ2-6; the D gene could be TRBD1 or TRBD2 (5 bases each). V was clipped by 2 bases and J by 0 bases, with 5 bases between them. CDR1 SGHTA and CDR2 FQGTGA come from the germline V gene. CDR3 length: 15 amino acids. For the CDR3, the DNA is TGTGCCAGCAGCTTAGGGACCTCTGGGGCCAACGTCCTGACTTTC. Its protein is CASSLGTSGANVLTF.

The J gene is TRBJ2-7, the V gene TRBV11-3; 11 positions agree with TRBD2. CDR3 length: 19 amino acids. V was pared by 5 bases and J by 0 bases, with 15 bases of the junction left unmatched. Germline CDR1 is SGHNT and CDR2 is YENEEA. The CDR3 loop is CASSPAYRTSGFPSYEQYF. CDR3 in DNA: TGTGCCAGCAGCCCCGCTTATAGGACTAGCGGGTTCCCCTCCTACGAGCAGTACTTC.

This chain links TRBV28 with TRBJ1-1; TRBD1 might be the D (5 bases). Deletions cut 3 bases from V and 1 base from J, with 12 bases between. Germline values: CDR1 MDHEN, CDR2 SYDVKM. CDR3 length: 15 amino acids. CDR3 in DNA: TGTGCCAGCAGTTTGATGGGGCGTTGGAACACTGAAGCTTTCTTT. Translating it yields CASSLMGRWNTEAFF.

The chain recombines TRBV28 with TRBJ2-4; D not certain. Germline assignment: CDR1 MDHEN and CDR2 SYDVKM. This CDR3 region has 13 residues. V shed 4 bases and J shed 0 bases, with 4 bases lying between them. The CDR3 DNA follows: TGTGCCAGCAGTTCAATAGCCAAAAACATTCAGTACTTC. The encoded protein is CASSSIAKNIQYF. Supplemented by reference TRBV28 and TRBJ2-4, the full variable domain reads DVKVTQSSRYLVKRTGEKVFLECVQDMDHENMFWYRQDPGLGLRLIYFSYDVKMKEKGDIPEGYSVSREKKERFSLILESASTNQTSMYLCASSSIAKNIQYFGAGTRLSVL.

The V and J genes are TRBV27 and TRBJ2-7; D remains ambiguous. Looked up from germline, CDR1 is MNHEY and CDR2 is SMNVEV (reference sequence). This CDR3 contains 11 residues. V was shortened by 6 bases and J by 7 bases, with 10 bases between the two germline ends. The CDR3 DNA reads TGTGCCAGCAGCACCGGGCGGGAGCAGTACTTC. This codes for CASSTGREQYF.

The chain uses TRBV6-1 and TRBJ2-1, with D maybe TRBD2 (5 bases). The CDR3 runs to 15 residues. Per the germline V gene, CDR1 is MNHNS and CDR2 is SASEGT. V dropped 2 bases and J dropped 2 bases, with 10 bases sitting between them. CDR3 loop: CASSETSGAYNEQFF. The DNA of the CDR3 is TGTGCCAGCAGTGAAACGAGCGGAGCCTACAATGAGCAGTTCTTC.

This chain links TRBV5-6 with TRBJ2-1; D may be TRBD1 (6 bases). Germline lookup yields CDR1 SGHDT and CDR2 YYEEEE. The CDR3 contains 15 residues. The ends were cut back, 0 bases at V and 7 bases at J, with 14 bases in the middle. This CDR3 is CASSLALRGDNEQFF. The CDR3 DNA reads as TGTGCCAGCAGCTTGGCCCTCAGGGGCGATAATGAGCAGTTCTTC.

The chain recombines TRBV19 with TRBJ1-4; D remains unclear. The CDR3 has 14 amino acids. CDR1 and CDR2 (germline): LNHDA, SQIVND (reference sequence). Trimming took 8 bases from V and 4 from J, leaving 14 bases between them. The CDR3 protein is CASGSRGGNEKLFF. For the CDR3, the DNA is TGTGCCAGTGGGTCCCGGGGAGGTAATGAAAAACTGTTTTTT. The full variable domain, with the rest looked up from reference TRBV19 and TRBJ1-4, is DGGITQSPKYLFRKEGQNVTLSCEQNLNHDAMYWYRQDPGQGLRLIYYSQIVNDFQKGDIAEGYSVSREKKESFPLTVTSAQKNPTAFYLCASGSRGGNEKLFFGSGTQLSVL.

The V and J genes are TRBV2 and TRBJ2-1; D not certain. Trimming took off 6 bases at V and 8 bases at J, with 17 bases between the two ends. CDR3 length: 14 residues. Germline V CDR1 and CDR2: SNHLY, FYNNEI. As DNA, the CDR3 is TGTGCCAGCAGCAGACCTGAAAGAAGCCATGAGCAGTTCTTC. It codes for CASSRPERSHEQFF. Full variable domain (rest looked up from reference TRBV2 and TRBJ2-1): EPEVTQTPSHQVTQMGQEVILRCVPISNHLYFYWYRQILGQKVEFLVSFYNNEISEKSEIFDDQFSVERPDGSNFTLKIRSTKLEDSAMYFCASSRPERSHEQFFGPGTRLTVL.

The rearrangement uses TRBV27 and TRBJ2-7; 11 bases are a match to TRBD2. This CDR3 comprises 13 residues. Germline lookup yields CDR1 MNHEY and CDR2 SMNVEV (reference sequence). Losses at the gene ends were 6 bases for V and 3 bases for J; bases not matched to a gene: 1. The CDR3: CASSTSGSYEQYF. The CDR3 coding sequence is TGTGCCAGCAGCACTAGCGGGAGCTACGAGCAGTACTTC.

The J gene is TRBJ2-2, the V gene TRBV5-4; 11 positions agree with TRBD1. With 4 bases clipped from V and 5 bases from J, the junction kept 13 bases outside the gene matches. There are 18 residues in the CDR3. Germline CDR1 and CDR2: SGHNT and YYREEE (reference sequence). The CDR3 is CASSRPASGQGGTGELFF. CDR3 DNA: TGTGCCAGCAGCCGCCCCGCTTCGGGACAGGGGGGGACCGGGGAGCTGTTTTTT.

The V gene is TRBV7-2, the J gene TRBJ2-6; D remains unclear. Germline values: CDR1 SGHTA, CDR2 FQGNSA. Trimming took 7 bases from V and 3 from J, leaving 7 bases between them. The CDR3 covers 13 residues. The CDR3 region has the DNA TGTGCCAGCACCTCTGGTGGGGCCAACGTCCTGACTTTC. This translates into CASTSGGANVLTF.

The chain employs TRBV7-8 and TRBJ2-4; D remains ambiguous. The CDR3 consists of 13 residues. Between the trimmed V and J ends, which lost 2 bases and 2 bases, there was a span of 4 bases. Germline V gene sequence: CDR1 SGHVS, CDR2 FQNEAQ. This chain's CDR3 is CASSLRTKNIQYF. The DNA for the CDR3 is TGTGCCAGCAGCTTACGGACCAAAAACATTCAGTACTTC.

In regard to this clone: The same CDR3 also results from other DNA sequences found in this sample. The rearrangement uses TRBV28 and TRBJ2-7; D not certain. The germline V gene has CDR1 MDHEN and CDR2 SYDVKM. The CDR3 is 12 residues long. V was cut by 3 bases and J by 3 bases, with 6 bases left in between. The chain's CDR3 is CASSLNSYEQYF. The CDR3 region has the DNA TGTGCCAGCAGTTTGAACAGCTACGAGCAGTACTTC.

This rearrangement joins TRBV6-5 to TRBJ2-7; D not certain. CDR3 size: 13 residues. Between the trimmed V and J ends, which lost 7 bases and 3 bases, there was a span of 13 bases. The V gene's germline CDR1 is MNHEY and CDR2 SVGAGI. Here the CDR3 DNA reads TGTGCCAGCACAACGTCGGACGGCTACGAGCAGTACTTC. This sequence encodes CASTTSDGYEQYF.

In this sample, this clone turned up once. The chain employs TRBV14 and TRBJ2-7; D gene uncertain. V was clipped by 1 base and J by 2 bases, with 9 bases between them. Germline V gene lookup returns CDR1 SGHDN and CDR2 FVKESK. CDR3 length: 14 amino acids. This CDR3 is CASSQGPAPYEQYF. In nucleotides, the CDR3 is TGTGCCAGCAGCCAAGGTCCAGCGCCCTACGAGCAGTACTTC.

V usage is TRBV5-8 and J usage is TRBJ1-5; 10 bases are shared with TRBD1. The germline CDR1 and CDR2 sequences are SGHTS and YDEGEE. V was pared by 2 bases and J by 8 bases, with 4 bases of the junction left unmatched. CDR3 length: 14 residues. In DNA form, the CDR3 reads TGTGCCAGCAGCTTTGGGACAGGGGAAGAGCCCCAGCATTTT. It encodes CASSFGTGEEPQHF.

The V gene is TRBV4-1, the J gene TRBJ2-2, with 8 nucleotides matching TRBD2. V dropped 1 base and J dropped 5; count of bases not matched to a gene: 9. This CDR3 spans 17 amino acids. Germline V gives CDR1 MGHRA, CDR2 YSYEKL. DNA for the CDR3: TGCGCCAGCAGCCAAGGACTAGCGCCAACGAGGACCGGGGAGCTGTTTTTT. It specifies CASSQGLAPTRTGELFF.

The rearrangement joins TRBV9 to TRBJ2-3; TRBD1 matches at 9 bases. V lost 3 bases and J lost 6; bases outside the gene matches: 5. CDR1 SGDLS and CDR2 YYNGEE come from the germline V gene. The CDR3 length is 14 residues. CDR3 in amino acids: CASSAGTGPDTQYF. Written as DNA, the CDR3 is TGTGCCAGCAGCGCCGGGACAGGGCCGGATACGCAGTATTTT.

The J gene is TRBJ1-2, the V gene TRBV7-9, with 7 nucleotides matching TRBD1. V was pared by 5 bases and J by 3 bases, with 3 bases of the junction left unmatched. Germline V CDR1 and CDR2: SEHNR, FQNEAQ (reference sequence). The CDR3 totals 13 residues. Written as DNA, the CDR3 is TGTGCCAGCAGCCGGGACAGTTACTATGGCTACACCTTC. Protein: CASSRDSYYGYTF.

The chain joins TRBV7-3 to TRBJ2-1; 11 bases agree with TRBD2. The CDR3 sequence is 15 residues long. Germline V gene sequence: CDR1 SGHTA, CDR2 FQGTGA. Trimming removed 2 bases from V and 10 bases from J; junction bases left unmatched: 7. The CDR3 region is CASSLGTSGSGEQFF. The DNA for the CDR3 is TGTGCCAGCAGCTTAGGCACTAGCGGGAGCGGGGAGCAGTTCTTC.

This sequence joins TRBV4-2 and TRBJ2-7; 7 bases agree with TRBD2. The CDR3 contains 13 residues. Trimming at V came to 4 bases and at J to 6 bases, leaving 6 bases not matched to a gene. Germline loops: CDR1 LGHNA, CDR2 YNFKEQ. The CDR3 coding sequence is TGTGCCAGCAGCCGGAGCGGGGTCCTCGAGCAGTACTTC. It specifies CASSRSGVLEQYF.

This sequence joins TRBV7-9 and TRBJ2-7; D uncertain. The CDR3 runs 12 residues. The germline gives CDR1 SEHNR, CDR2 FQNEAQ (reference sequence). Trimming pared 2 bases from V and 6 bases from J, leaving 8 bases between. The CDR3 is CASSLRSSEQYF. CDR3 sequence (DNA): TGTGCCAGCAGCTTAAGAAGTTCCGAGCAGTACTTC.

V and J are TRBV4-3 and TRBJ2-7; 11 nucleotides line up with TRBD2. V shed 4 bases and J 2 bases; nucleotides not matched to a gene: 1. CDR1 and CDR2 from the germline V gene are LGHNA and YSLEER. CDR3 length equals 14 residues. CDR3 sequence reads: CASSPGLAAYEQYF. In DNA form, the CDR3 reads TGCGCCAGCAGCCCGGGACTAGCGGCCTACGAGCAGTACTTC.

V and J are TRBV7-9 and TRBJ2-7; D gene ambiguous. V lost 1 base and J lost 2, with 9 bases in between. The CDR3 has 14 amino acids. CDR1 and CDR2 from the germline V gene are SEHNR and FQNEAQ (reference sequence). The CDR3 protein is CASSLVVRPYEQYF. CDR3 DNA sequence: TGTGCCAGCAGCTTAGTAGTCCGCCCCTACGAGCAGTACTTC.

V usage is TRBV11-2 and J usage is TRBJ2-7; a weak D match, TRBD2 (5 bases). Trimming removed 1 base from V and 4 bases from J, with 8 bases in between. In germline, CDR1 is SGHAT, CDR2 FQNNGV. The CDR3 covers 13 residues. This CDR3 reads CASSLASGYEQYF. The CDR3 region has the DNA TGTGCCAGCAGCTTAGCTTCGGGGTACGAGCAGTACTTC.

V is TRBV28 and J is TRBJ2-5, with D perhaps TRBD2 (6 bases). This CDR3 comprises 14 residues. Per germline, CDR1 MDHEN and CDR2 SYDVKM. Trimming removed 3 bases from V and 5 bases from J, with 13 bases in between. This CDR3 reads CASSFRAGRETQYF. CDR3 sequence (DNA): TGTGCCAGCAGTTTTCGGGCAGGGAGGGAGACCCAGTACTTC.

The genes are TRBV4-1 and TRBJ1-3; TRBD1 matches at 8 bases. CDR1 and CDR2 (germline): MGHRA, YSYEKL. The CDR3 has 16 amino acids. Trimming took 8 bases from V and 0 from J; bases not matched to a gene: 9. The CDR3 coding sequence is TGCGCCAGCGTTGGGACAGGACGGAGCTCTGGAAACACCATATATTTT. This gives the protein CASVGTGRSSGNTIYF.

This chain joins TRBV7-9 and TRBJ2-7; the D gene is possibly TRBD1 (6 bases). There are 14 residues in the CDR3. V lost 5 bases and J lost 2, with 13 bases in between. Germline-derived CDR1 and CDR2 are SEHNR and FQNEAQ (reference sequence). The CDR3 protein is CASSPLQGAYEQYF. For the CDR3, the DNA is TGTGCCAGCAGCCCACTACAGGGCGCCTACGAGCAGTACTTC. Complete variable domain (other parts from reference TRBV7-9 and TRBJ2-7): DTGVSQNPRHKITKRGQNVTFRCDPISEHNRLYWYRQTLGQGPEFLTYFQNEAQLEKSRLLSDRFSAERPKGSFSTLEIQRTEQGDSAMYLCASSPLQGAYEQYFGPGTRLTVT.